Reported below is one T cell receptor beta chain. Profiled with immunoSEQ multiplex PCR; TCRdb holds only in-frame clones, not every one. Among about 94,000 clones listed, 75% to 90% were seen once. This sample is part of a study of T cell responses to AZD1222 COVID-19 vaccine. Timing groups of about 4 and about 12 weeks for second doses were pooled. Germline CDR1 MNHNS, CDR2 SASEGT. Unmatched junction bases numbered 6, after V lost 3 bases and J lost 7 bases. The CDR3 is 14 residues long. The genes are TRBV6-1 and TRBJ1-5, with 7 nucleotides matching TRBD1. The specimen was peripheral blood, collected 28 days after the second AZD1222 dose. This clonotype was obtained from an adult who received the AZD1222 COVID-19 vaccine. The CDR3 reads CASSENDRDQPQHF. Here the CDR3 DNA reads TGTGCCAGCAGTGAGAATGACAGGGACCAGCCCCAGCATTTT.